These 9 T cell receptor beta chains share one sample of origin, sequenced in a study of shared clonotypes between healthy human individuals. Data came from immunoSEQ multiplex PCR; TCRdb stores just in-frame clones and leaves some out. This sample has about 2 million clones, with approximately 95% found just once. Positive CCR7 selection of CD45RO-negative cells yielded the naive CD8 cells, and terminally differentiated effector memory CD45RA+ cells were excluded. Sample: naive CD8+ T cells sorted from blood. These receptors were taken from a man between 18 and 35 years old in good health.

The chain combines TRBV5-8 with TRBJ1-3; no reliable D call. Trimming took off 6 bases at V and 7 bases at J, with 2 bases between the two ends. The V gene's germline CDR1 is SGHTS and CDR2 YDEGEE. This CDR3 has 9 amino acids. As DNA, the CDR3 is TGTGCCAGCACGAACACCATATATTTT. The encoded protein is CASTNTIYF.

This clone was detected once. V gene TRBV19 combines with J gene TRBJ2-7, with D perhaps matching TRBD1 (5 bases). V dropped 6 bases and J dropped 0 bases, with 9 bases sitting between them. Per germline, CDR1 LNHDA and CDR2 SQIVND (reference sequence). The CDR3 is 13 residues long. The CDR3 loop reads CASRARDSYEQYF. Written as DNA, the CDR3 is TGTGCCAGTAGAGCCAGGGACTCCTACGAGCAGTACTTC.

The genes are TRBV18 and TRBJ2-3, with TRBD1 matching over 8 bases. Germline V gives CDR1 KGHSH, CDR2 LQKENI. There are 16 residues in the CDR3. Trimming cost V 4 bases and J 5 bases; bases outside gene matches: 11. DNA for the CDR3: TGTGCCAGCTCACGTGATTGGACAGGGACGAGAGATACGCAGTATTTT. This translates into CASSRDWTGTRDTQYF.

With regard to this clone: The sample has other DNA sequences that encode this CDR3 too. The V call is TRBV7-9, the J call TRBJ2-7; D unresolved. Trimming took 5 bases from V and 0 from J, leaving 8 bases between them. This CDR3 spans 13 amino acids. Germline V gene data show CDR1 as SEHNR and CDR2 as FQNEAQ (reference sequence). CDR3 protein: CASSPVSSYEQYF. The CDR3 DNA reads as TGTGCCAGCAGCCCCGTAAGCTCCTACGAGCAGTACTTC.

V is TRBV27 and J is TRBJ1-6; D uncertain. Trimming stripped 5 bases from V and 5 bases from J, with 10 bases between. This CDR3 has 14 residues. The germline V gene encodes CDR1 MNHEY and CDR2 SMNVEV (reference sequence). DNA of the CDR3: TGTGCCAGCAGTCCACCGGGAAATAATTCACCCCTCCACTTT. This encodes CASSPPGNNSPLHF.

The chain combines TRBV14 with TRBJ1-4; the D gene is possibly TRBD1 (5 bases). This CDR3 has 13 residues. Germline V gives CDR1 SGHDN, CDR2 FVKESK. V lost 4 bases to trimming and J lost 7 bases, with 10 bases between them. In DNA form, the CDR3 reads TGTGCCAGCAGCCGCCGGGGGTCTGAAAAACTGTTTTTT. Amino acids: CASSRRGSEKLFF.

The chain recombines TRBV28 with TRBJ1-1, with D possibly being TRBD1 (5 bases). V dropped 10 bases and J dropped 0 bases, with 18 bases sitting between them. The CDR3 contains 15 residues. CDR1 is MDHEN, CDR2 SYDVKM, per germline. The CDR3 here is CATSYWRGMNTEAFF. DNA for the CDR3: TGTGCCACCTCCTATTGGAGGGGAATGAACACTGAAGCTTTCTTT.

This clone is a singleton in its sample. The V and J genes are TRBV7-8 and TRBJ2-4, with D maybe TRBD2 (7 bases). CDR3 length: 15 amino acids. In germline, CDR1 is SGHVS, CDR2 FQNEAQ. Trimming took off 4 bases at V and 3 bases at J, with 13 bases between the two ends. CDR3 amino acids: CASSSPGEGKNIQYF. CDR3 DNA sequence: TGTGCCAGCAGCTCGCCAGGGGAGGGCAAAAACATTCAGTACTTC.

The chain combines TRBV7-9 with TRBJ2-5, with 9 bases aligning to TRBD1. The junction had 13 bases not matched to a gene; V was cut back by 6 bases and J by 5 bases. The CDR3 has 16 amino acids. Germline assignment: CDR1 SEHNR and CDR2 FQNEAQ (reference sequence). CDR3 bases: TGTGCCAGCAGTCGTCCGGACAGGGGCGTTTTCGAGACCCAGTACTTC. It encodes CASSRPDRGVFETQYF.